This TCR beta chain originates from a study of blood T cell repertoires in COVID-19. Study background: Acute and convalescent COVID-19 samples came from the United States, Italy and Spain. T cells, B-cell-depleted T cells, or PBMCs supplied cDNA or gDNA.

CDR1 is SGHTA and CDR2 is FQGNSA in the germline V gene. V was clipped by 5 bases and J by 5 bases; unmatched bases: 11. The CDR3 is 16 residues long. The authors' processing: Amplified reference gene primers provided the basis for estimating nucleated cell counts. Sequenced by immunoSEQ multiplex PCR; TCRdb stores in-frame clones only, minus some. The D gene and trimming were derived from the DNA, and the V and J assignments and clone size from that table. The table lists approximately 100,000 clones, roughly 85% of them singletons, with around 2.2% in the top ten. This clone was detected only a few times.

The sequencing input was peripheral blood. The sequence came from a human donor in a cohort sampled during active COVID-19. V and J are TRBV7-2 and TRBJ2-5; TRBD1 agrees at 10 bases. CDR3 sequence reads: CASSTTSGQGWETQYF. The CDR3, as DNA: TGTGCCAGCAGCACAACCTCGGGACAGGGGTGGGAGACCCAGTACTTC. The full variable domain, with the rest looked up from reference TRBV7-2 and TRBJ2-5, is GAGVSQSPSNKVTEKGKDVELRCDPISGHTALYWYRQSLGQGLEFLIYFQGNSAPDKSGLPSDRFSAERTGGSVSTLTIQRTQQEDSAVYLCASSTTSGQGWETQYFGPGTRLLVL.